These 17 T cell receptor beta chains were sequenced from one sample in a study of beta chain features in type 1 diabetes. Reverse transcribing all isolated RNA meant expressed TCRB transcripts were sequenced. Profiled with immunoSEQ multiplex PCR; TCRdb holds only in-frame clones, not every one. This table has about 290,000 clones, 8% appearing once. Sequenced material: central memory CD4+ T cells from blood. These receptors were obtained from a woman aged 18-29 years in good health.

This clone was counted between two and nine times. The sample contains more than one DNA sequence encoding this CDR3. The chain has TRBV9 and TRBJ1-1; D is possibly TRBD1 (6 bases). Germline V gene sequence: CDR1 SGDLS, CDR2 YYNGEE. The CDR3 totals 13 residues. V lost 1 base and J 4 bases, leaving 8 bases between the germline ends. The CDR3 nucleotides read TGTGCCAGCAGCGTAACAGGGCGCACTGAAGCTTTCTTT. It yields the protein CASSVTGRTEAFF.

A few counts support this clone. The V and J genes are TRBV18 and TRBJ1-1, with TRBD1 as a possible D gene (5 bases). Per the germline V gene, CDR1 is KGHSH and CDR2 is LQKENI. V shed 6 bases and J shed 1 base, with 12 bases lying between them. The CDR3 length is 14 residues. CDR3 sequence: CASSGAGWNTEAFF. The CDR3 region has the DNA TGTGCCAGCTCTGGGGCAGGCTGGAACACTGAAGCTTTCTTT.

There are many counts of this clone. The CDR3 loop is CAISGQGNYGYTF. The CDR3 DNA is TGTGCCATCAGCGGACAGGGGAACTATGGCTACACCTTC. The chain has TRBV10-3 and TRBJ1-2, with 9 positions matching TRBD1. The CDR3 totals 13 residues. Germline V gives CDR1 ENHRY, CDR2 SYGVKD. The V gene end was trimmed by 6 bases and the J gene end by 2 bases; junction bases not matched to a gene: 1.

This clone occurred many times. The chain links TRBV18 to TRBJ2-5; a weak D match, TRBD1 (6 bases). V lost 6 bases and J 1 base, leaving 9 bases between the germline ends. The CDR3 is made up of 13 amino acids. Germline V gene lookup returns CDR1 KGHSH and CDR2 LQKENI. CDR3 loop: CASSWDTQETQYF. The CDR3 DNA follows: TGTGCCAGCTCCTGGGACACCCAAGAGACCCAGTACTTC.

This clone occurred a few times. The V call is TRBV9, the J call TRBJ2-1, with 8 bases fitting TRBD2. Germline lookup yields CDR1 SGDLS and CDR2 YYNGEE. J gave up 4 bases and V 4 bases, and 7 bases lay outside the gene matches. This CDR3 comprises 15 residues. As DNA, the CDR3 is TGTGCCAGCAGCCTGAGCGGGGGCCGGTACAATGAGCAGTTCTTC. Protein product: CASSLSGGRYNEQFF.

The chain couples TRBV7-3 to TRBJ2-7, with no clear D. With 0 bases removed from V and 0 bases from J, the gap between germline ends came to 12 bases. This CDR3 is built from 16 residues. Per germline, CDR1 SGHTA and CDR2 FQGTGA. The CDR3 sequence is CASSLTAGFSSYEQYF. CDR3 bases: TGTGCCAGCAGCTTAACGGCTGGGTTTAGCTCCTACGAGCAGTACTTC.

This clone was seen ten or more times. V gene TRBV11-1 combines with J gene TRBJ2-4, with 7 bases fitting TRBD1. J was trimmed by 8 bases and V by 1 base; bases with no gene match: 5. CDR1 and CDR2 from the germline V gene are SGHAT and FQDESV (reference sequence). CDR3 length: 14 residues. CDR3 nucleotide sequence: TGTGCCAGCAGCTTAGACAGGGGTGGGGACATTCAGTACTTC. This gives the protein CASSLDRGGDIQYF.

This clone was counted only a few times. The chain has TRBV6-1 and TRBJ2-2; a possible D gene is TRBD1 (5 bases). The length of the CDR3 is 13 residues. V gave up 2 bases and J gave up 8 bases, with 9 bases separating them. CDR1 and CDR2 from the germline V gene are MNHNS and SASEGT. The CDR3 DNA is TGTGCCAGCAGTGAACGCAGGGCTGGGGAGCTGTTTTTT. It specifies CASSERRAGELFF.

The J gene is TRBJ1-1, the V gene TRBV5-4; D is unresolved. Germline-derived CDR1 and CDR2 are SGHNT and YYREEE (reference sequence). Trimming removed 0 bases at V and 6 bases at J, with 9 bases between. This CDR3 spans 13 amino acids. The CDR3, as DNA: TGTGCCAGCAGCTTGGCCGGGAGGGCTGAAGCTTTCTTT. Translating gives CASSLAGRAEAFF.

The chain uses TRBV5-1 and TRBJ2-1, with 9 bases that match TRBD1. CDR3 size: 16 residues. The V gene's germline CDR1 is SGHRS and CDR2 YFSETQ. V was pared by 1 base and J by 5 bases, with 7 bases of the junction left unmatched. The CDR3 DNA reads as TGCGCCAGCAGCTTGAGAGGACAGGGGACGAACAATGAGCAGTTCTTC. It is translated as CASSLRGQGTNNEQFF.

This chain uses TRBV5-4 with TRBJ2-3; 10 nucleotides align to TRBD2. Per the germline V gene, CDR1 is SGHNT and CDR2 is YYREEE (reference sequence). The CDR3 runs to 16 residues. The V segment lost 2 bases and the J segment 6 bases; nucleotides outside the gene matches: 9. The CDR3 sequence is CASSLSGLAAGDTQYF. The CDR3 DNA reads TGTGCCAGCAGCTTATCCGGACTAGCGGCAGGCGATACGCAGTATTTT.

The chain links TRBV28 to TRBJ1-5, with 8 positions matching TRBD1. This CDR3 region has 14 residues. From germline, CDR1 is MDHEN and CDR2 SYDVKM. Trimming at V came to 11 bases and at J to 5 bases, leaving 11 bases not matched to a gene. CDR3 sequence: CASRAGQAHQPQHF. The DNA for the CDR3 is TGTGCCTCCCGGGCGGGACAGGCCCATCAGCCCCAGCATTTT.

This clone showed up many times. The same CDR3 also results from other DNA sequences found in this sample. The CDR3 sequence is CASSRNRGQETQYF. Written as DNA, the CDR3 is TGTGCCAGCAGCCGAAACAGGGGCCAAGAGACCCAGTACTTC. The rearrangement joins TRBV14 to TRBJ2-5; 7 bases fit TRBD1. The germline CDR1 and CDR2 sequences are SGHDN and FVKESK. V lost 4 bases to trimming and J lost 1 base; unmatched junction nucleotides: 3. The CDR3 totals 14 residues.

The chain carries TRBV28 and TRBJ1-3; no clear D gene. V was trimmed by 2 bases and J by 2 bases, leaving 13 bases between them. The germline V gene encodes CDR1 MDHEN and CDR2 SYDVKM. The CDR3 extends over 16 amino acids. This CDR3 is CASSLNAHLTGNTIYF. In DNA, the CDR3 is TGTGCCAGCAGTTTAAATGCGCATCTGACTGGAAACACCATATATTTT.

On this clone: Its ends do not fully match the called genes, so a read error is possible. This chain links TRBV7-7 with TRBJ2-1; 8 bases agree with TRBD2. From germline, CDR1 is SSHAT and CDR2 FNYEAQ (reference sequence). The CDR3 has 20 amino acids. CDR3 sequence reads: CASSLAPPGSLAGSYNEQFF. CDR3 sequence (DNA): TGTGCTAGCAGCTTAGCCCCGCCGGGGAGTCTAGCGGGTTCTTACAATGAGCAGTTCTTC.

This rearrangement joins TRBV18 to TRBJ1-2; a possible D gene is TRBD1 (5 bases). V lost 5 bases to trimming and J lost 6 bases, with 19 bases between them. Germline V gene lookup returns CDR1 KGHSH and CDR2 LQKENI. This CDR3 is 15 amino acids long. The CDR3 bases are TGTGCCAGCTCAGCGACCGGTGGGACGATTGATGGCTACACCTTC. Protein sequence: CASSATGGTIDGYTF.

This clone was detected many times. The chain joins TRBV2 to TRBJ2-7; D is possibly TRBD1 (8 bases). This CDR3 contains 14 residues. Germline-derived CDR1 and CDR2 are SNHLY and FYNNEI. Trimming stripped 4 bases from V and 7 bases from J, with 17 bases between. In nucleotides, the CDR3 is TGTGCCAGCAGTGTACAGGGGGGGTTTTGGGAGCAGTACTTC. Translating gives CASSVQGGFWEQYF.